What follows are 18 T cell receptor beta chains derived from one specimen sequenced in a study of neurological immune-mediated disorders. TCRdb called the 5' RACE reads again in MiXCR, with one record for every CDR3 protein. The sample includes under 60,000 distinct CDR3 sequences, 3% to 3.5% seen only once; the top ten take about 5.5%. The sequencing sample was made of PBMCs. These receptors came from a man aged 35-49 years with multiple sclerosis.

At least ten counts were recorded for this clonotype. V usage is TRBV20-1 and J usage is TRBJ2-7, with D unclear. Germline V lookup: CDR1 DFQATT, CDR2 SNEGSKA (reference sequence). This CDR3 comprises 13 residues. V shed 5 bases and J shed 1 base, with 12 bases lying between them. CDR3 in amino acids: CSAPVTDSYEQYF. CDR3 DNA sequence: TGCAGTGCTCCCGTTACAGATTCCTACGAGCAGTACTTC.

The V and J genes are TRBV20-1 and TRBJ2-5; D is perhaps TRBD1 or TRBD2 (5 bases each). There are 15 residues in the CDR3. From germline, CDR1 is DFQATT and CDR2 SNEGSKA (reference sequence). The V and J ends lost 0 bases and 1 base respectively, with 12 bases between them. The DNA for the CDR3 is TGCAGTGCTAGAGATTTTACAGGACTCCAAGAGACCCAGTACTTC. The encoded protein is CSARDFTGLQETQYF.

In its sample, this clonotype was seen a few times. The rearrangement links TRBV11-3 to TRBJ2-2; D call uncertain. Germline CDR1 and CDR2: SGHNT and YENEEA. Trimming removed 2 bases at V and 3 bases at J, with 10 bases between. This CDR3 region has 15 residues. CDR3 region: CASSLRGHYTGELFF. For the CDR3, the DNA is TGTGCCAGCAGCTTAAGAGGCCACTACACCGGGGAGCTGTTTTTT.

This clonotype has at least ten counts. The chain is built from TRBV6-6 and TRBJ2-3; 11 positions agree with TRBD2. CDR1 and CDR2 from the germline V gene are MNHNY and SVGAGI (reference sequence). The CDR3 has 16 residues. Germline trimming cut 4 bases from V and 2 bases from J; bases unmatched to any gene: 5. The CDR3 reads CASSLYSGGDTDTQYF. CDR3 in DNA: TGTGCCAGCAGTTTGTATAGCGGGGGGGACACAGATACGCAGTATTTT.

In its sample, this clonotype was seen many times. The chain is built from TRBV5-1 and TRBJ2-2; 7 bases are a match to TRBD1. The CDR3 runs 15 residues. Per germline, CDR1 SGHRS and CDR2 YFSETQ. With V trimmed by 0 bases and J by 6 bases, 5 bases remained unmatched. CDR3 sequence reads: CASSLEGAKPGELFF. The CDR3 DNA is TGCGCCAGCAGCTTGGAGGGGGCTAAGCCCGGGGAGCTGTTTTTT.

This clonotype was observed at least ten times. J is TRBJ2-5 and V is TRBV6-2 or TRBV6-3, with 9 bases that match TRBD2. The germline CDR1 and CDR2 sequences are MNHEY and SVGEGT. This CDR3 comprises 12 residues. In DNA form, the CDR3 reads TGTGCAGTGGGACTAGCTCAAGAGACCCAGTACTTC. Protein: CAVGLAQETQYF.

Ten or more counts support this clonotype. V and J are TRBV10-3 and TRBJ2-1; D is possibly TRBD1 or TRBD2 (5 bases each). Germline values: CDR1 ENHRY, CDR2 SYGVKD. The CDR3 is made up of 17 amino acids. V dropped 4 bases and J dropped 9 bases, with 25 bases sitting between them. For the CDR3, the DNA is TGTGCCATCAGTGTCAAAGAGGGACGGTGGGATAACGGTGAGCAGTTCTTC. It encodes CAISVKEGRWDNGEQFF.

This clonotype was recorded many times. The genes are TRBV29-1 and TRBJ2-3; 9 bases line up with TRBD2. V lost 2 bases, J lost 5 bases, and 5 bases stayed unmatched. There are 14 residues in the CDR3. Germline V gene sequence: CDR1 SQVTM, CDR2 ANQGSEA. The CDR3 is CSVEFGSGGDTQYF. The DNA for the CDR3 is TGCAGCGTTGAATTCGGTAGCGGGGGAGATACGCAGTATTTT.

This clonotype was detected many times. V gene TRBV2 combines with J gene TRBJ2-7, with 8 bases matching TRBD1. Germline CDR1 and CDR2: SNHLY and FYNNEI. Losses at the gene ends were 8 bases for V and 4 bases for J; bases not matched to a gene: 13. The CDR3 spans 15 residues. CDR3 coding DNA: TGTGCCAGCCAAAACAGCTGGACAGGGTCTTACGAGCAGTACTTC. Its protein is CASQNSWTGSYEQYF.

Ten or more counts support this clonotype. The genes are TRBV7-2 and TRBJ2-4, with D unclear. This CDR3 contains 19 residues. Germline V gives CDR1 SGHTA, CDR2 FQGNSA. V was cut by 2 bases and J by 0 bases, with 20 bases left in between. The CDR3, as DNA: TGTGCCAGCAGCTTACATATGGGGTCGGGCGGAATAGCCAAAAACATTCAGTACTTC. It encodes CASSLHMGSGGIAKNIQYF.

This clonotype was seen ten or more times. The chain couples TRBV7-2 to TRBJ1-2; D unresolved. Germline lookup yields CDR1 SGHTA and CDR2 FQGNSA. The CDR3 totals 12 residues. V was pared by 6 bases and J by 0 bases, with 5 bases between. DNA of the CDR3: TGTGCCAGCAGTGAGGCTAACTATGGCTACACCTTC. Encoded protein: CASSEANYGYTF.

This clonotype has at least ten counts. This rearrangement joins TRBV7-2 to TRBJ2-3; 11 bases are a match to TRBD2. Trimming took 0 bases from V and 5 from J; bases not matched to a gene: 4. This CDR3 region has 16 residues. Per germline, CDR1 SGHTA and CDR2 FQGNSA. The CDR3 bases are TGTGCCAGCAGCTTAGCGCTAGCGGGGGGACTAGATACGCAGTATTTT. The encoded protein is CASSLALAGGLDTQYF.

In its sample, this clonotype was seen many times. The genes are TRBV12-3 or TRBV12-4 and TRBJ2-3, with unresolved D. V was pared by 2 bases and J by 5 bases, with 5 bases between. This CDR3 is built from 12 residues. The CDR3 DNA follows: TGTGCCAGCAGTTTATGGGGAGATACGCAGTATTTT. Translating it yields CASSLWGDTQYF.

This clonotype was counted many times. The chain carries TRBV5-6 and TRBJ2-4, with a possible D match to TRBD1 (5 bases). The V and J ends lost 2 bases and 8 bases respectively, with 14 bases between them. Germline CDR1 reads SGHDT; CDR2 reads YYEEEE. This CDR3 is 14 amino acids long. The CDR3 reads CASSLRQGFDIQYF. The CDR3 region has the DNA TGTGCCAGCAGCTTACGTCAGGGTTTCGACATTCAGTACTTC.

Turning to this clonotype: An end of the junction does not agree with germline; a read error may underlie this. The V gene is TRBV20-1, the J gene TRBJ1-5, with 8 bases matching TRBD1. Germline values: CDR1 DFQATT, CDR2 SNEGSKA (reference sequence). The CDR3 covers 17 residues. The CDR3 is CSARETGVLRSNQPQNF. CDR3 sequence (DNA): TGCAGTGCTAGAGAGACAGGGGTCCTTAGGAGCAATCAGCCCCAGAATTTT.

This clonotype was counted at least ten times. This chain joins TRBV5-1 and TRBJ1-1; no clear D. Germline CDR1 is SGHRS and CDR2 is YFSETQ. The CDR3 length is 15 residues. Trimming left V 1 base short and J 2 bases short, with 12 bases between. This CDR3 reads CASSLQSAGNTEAFF. Here the CDR3 DNA reads TGCGCCAGCAGCTTGCAATCCGCCGGTAACACTGAAGCTTTCTTT.

This clonotype showed up many times. This chain uses TRBV10-3 with TRBJ2-1; D is unclear. This CDR3 has 15 residues. Deletions cut 3 bases from V and 3 bases from J, with 12 bases between. CDR1 and CDR2 from the germline V gene are ENHRY and SYGVKD. For the CDR3, the DNA is TGTGCCATCAGTGATGAGACACGGTACTACAATGAGCAGTTCTTC. Its translation is CAISDETRYYNEQFF.

At least ten counts were recorded for this clonotype. The chain couples TRBV4-1 to TRBJ2-3; weak D call: TRBD2 (7 bases). Germline CDR1 MGHRA, CDR2 YSYEKL. Trimming took off 4 bases at V and 1 base at J, with 27 bases between the two ends. The CDR3 is 20 residues long. CDR3 nucleotide sequence: TGCGCCAGCAGCCGTCAGGGATATATGAGGGGCGGGGGCGGCACAGATACGCAGTATTTT. Its translation is CASSRQGYMRGGGGTDTQYF.